These 32 T cell receptor beta chains originate from one sample sequenced in a study of T cells in Graves' hyperthyroidism and ophthalmopathy. RNA transcripts yielded amplified TCR beta CDR3 regions. The HTBI primer set drove a first-round RT-PCR of the TCR CDR3. One entry per CDR3 protein, called by TCRdb with MiXCR from the multiplex PCR reads. The data contain fewer than 350,000 distinct CDR3 sequences, roughly 15% of them singletons. Sequencing was carried out using blood. These receptors all stem from a woman aged 45-65 years with Graves' hyperthyroidism that later progressed to Graves' ophthalmopathy.

This clonotype has a count of ten or more. The rearrangement uses TRBV5-1 and TRBJ2-5, with D perhaps TRBD1 (5 bases). This CDR3 has 14 amino acids. V was clipped by 3 bases and J by 3 bases, with 12 bases between them. Germline V gene lookup returns CDR1 SGHRS and CDR2 YFSETQ. The CDR3 loop is CASSSTATKETQYF. CDR3 in DNA: TGCGCCAGCAGCTCGACAGCAACCAAAGAGACCCAGTACTTC.

This clonotype was counted at least ten times. The gene calls are TRBV20-1 and TRBJ1-5, with TRBD1 as a possible D gene (6 bases). The CDR3 loop spans 16 amino acids. CDR1 is DFQATT, CDR2 SNEGSKA, per germline (reference sequence). Trimming removed 5 bases from V and 3 bases from J, with 20 bases in between. This chain's CDR3 is CSARTPGRGDNQPQHF. In nucleotides, the CDR3 is TGCAGTGCTCGCACTCCGGGCAGGGGTGACAATCAGCCCCAGCATTTT.

This clonotype showed up many times. V gene TRBV18 combines with J gene TRBJ2-7; D is ambiguous. The V end lost 2 bases, the J end lost 3 bases, and 11 bases lay between the germline ends. Germline lookup yields CDR1 KGHSH and CDR2 LQKENI. The CDR3 covers 14 residues. The CDR3 sequence is CASSPGRQNYEQYF. In DNA form, the CDR3 reads TGTGCCAGCTCACCAGGGCGGCAGAACTACGAGCAGTACTTC.

This clonotype was counted at least ten times. The chain couples TRBV27 to TRBJ2-7, with D possibly TRBD1 on 6 matching bases. With 6 bases removed from V and 1 base from J, the gap between germline ends came to 13 bases. Germline-derived CDR1 and CDR2 are MNHEY and SMNVEV (reference sequence). CDR3 length: 14 amino acids. The CDR3 spells CASSPRQGSYEQYF. CDR3 nucleotides: TGTGCCAGCAGCCCTAGGCAGGGGTCCTACGAGCAGTACTTC.

Concerning this clonotype: This may be a read error, as it is one base from a much larger clone. The chain is built from TRBV7-3 and TRBJ2-1; D ambiguous. The CDR3 runs to 17 residues. CDR1 and CDR2 from the germline V gene are SGHTA and FQGTGA. CDR3 nucleotides: TGTGCCAGCAGCTTAACGAGCAGCTACAGTTCCTACAATGAGCAGTTATTC. Residues: CASSLTSSYSSYNEQLF.

This clonotype was counted only a few times. The rearrangement joins TRBV4-1 to TRBJ2-3; the match to TRBD2 covers 12 bases. The junction had 7 bases not matched to a gene; V was cut back by 1 base and J by 2 bases. Germline V lookup: CDR1 MGHRA, CDR2 YSYEKL. The CDR3 has 18 amino acids. The CDR3 spells CASSQGFLAGGNTDTQYF. Here the CDR3 DNA reads TGCGCCAGCAGCCAAGGTTTCCTAGCGGGAGGGAACACAGATACGCAGTATTTT.

This clonotype came up many times. The chain employs TRBV7-3 and TRBJ1-1; a possible D gene is TRBD1 (5 bases). The CDR3 is 15 residues long. The germline V gene has CDR1 SGHTA and CDR2 FQGTGA. Deletions cut 6 bases from V and 1 base from J, with 15 bases between. The CDR3 protein is CASSLTGGRNTEAFF. Here the CDR3 DNA reads TGTGCCAGCAGTTTGACTGGGGGTAGGAACACTGAAGCTTTCTTT.

This clonotype was counted ten times or more. The genes are TRBV20-1 and TRBJ2-3; 11 bases are shared with TRBD2. V dropped 6 bases and J dropped 8; count of bases not matched to a gene: 10. The CDR3 runs 14 residues. Germline CDR1 is DFQATT and CDR2 is SNEGSKA (reference sequence). DNA of the CDR3: TGCAGTGCCCCAACCGGGACTAGCGGAGGTACGCAGTATTTT. Its translation: CSAPTGTSGGTQYF.

Many counts were recorded for this clonotype. The chain has TRBV5-1 and TRBJ2-3; D assignment may be TRBD1 or TRBD2 (5 bases each). CDR1 is SGHRS, CDR2 YFSETQ, per germline. This CDR3 comprises 16 residues. Deletions cut 3 bases from V and 2 bases from J, with 16 bases between. The CDR3 loop is CASSYGTDYLTDTQYF. CDR3 nucleotides: TGCGCCAGCAGCTACGGGACCGACTACCTCACAGATACGCAGTATTTT.

This clonotype was seen repeatedly, ten times or more. This chain uses TRBV4-1 with TRBJ2-7, with 11 bases lining up with TRBD1. V shed 0 bases, J shed 5 bases, and the junction held 3 bases outside the gene matches. This CDR3 contains 15 residues. Germline V lookup: CDR1 MGHRA, CDR2 YSYEKL. CDR3 nucleotide sequence: TGCGCCAGCAGCCAAGAGAAGGGACAGGGGGACGAGCAGTACTTC. It encodes CASSQEKGQGDEQYF.

This clonotype was seen a few times. This chain connects TRBV9 to TRBJ1-1; 8 nucleotides line up with TRBD1. The CDR3 covers 16 residues. Losses at the gene ends were 0 bases for V and 2 bases for J; bases not matched to a gene: 6. CDR1 SGDLS and CDR2 YYNGEE come from the germline V gene. The CDR3 sequence is CASSVGAGGSNTEAFF. The CDR3 bases are TGTGCCAGCAGCGTAGGGGCAGGGGGCAGTAACACTGAAGCTTTCTTT.

This clonotype was counted many times. The chain couples TRBV3-1 to TRBJ2-3, with D possibly called TRBD1 or TRBD2 (5 bases each). Trimming removed 0 bases at V and 7 bases at J, with 17 bases between. Germline V CDR1 and CDR2: LGHDT, YNNKEL (reference sequence). The CDR3 sequence is 16 residues long. Here the CDR3 reads CASSQDARGTSYTQYF. Written as DNA, the CDR3 is TGTGCCAGCAGCCAAGATGCGAGGGGCACCTCTTATACGCAGTATTTT.

Many counts were recorded for this clonotype. The chain carries TRBV18 and TRBJ1-1; D ambiguous. This CDR3 is built from 13 residues. Trimming cost V 3 bases and J 5 bases, with 10 bases left between them. Germline CDR1 and CDR2: KGHSH and LQKENI. CDR3 DNA sequence: TGTGCCAGCTCACCTCTCCGTGAAACTGAAGCTTTCTTT. As protein: CASSPLRETEAFF.

This clonotype occurred many times. The chain uses TRBV13 and TRBJ2-1; perhaps D is TRBD1 or TRBD2 (6 bases each). Germline V gene data show CDR1 as PRHDT and CDR2 as FYEKMQ (reference sequence). Trimming shortened V by 5 bases and J by 1 base, and 12 bases separated the two germline ends. The CDR3 consists of 15 residues. The CDR3, as DNA: TGTGCCAGCAGCCAAGGGGGGAGGTCCTACAATGAGCAGTTCTTC. Translated, it gives CASSQGGRSYNEQFF.

This chain links TRBV30 with TRBJ2-7; 9 bases fit TRBD1. The CDR3 has 15 amino acids. CDR1 and CDR2 (germline): GTSNPN, SVGIG (reference sequence). The V segment lost 7 bases and the J segment 3 bases; nucleotides outside the gene matches: 13. DNA for the CDR3: TGTGCCTTGAAAAATCAGGACAGGGGAATCTACGAGCAGTACTTC. Amino acid sequence: CALKNQDRGIYEQYF.

This clonotype came up a few times. The rearrangement links TRBV5-1 to TRBJ1-3; 7 positions agree with TRBD1. The CDR3 has 16 amino acids. CDR1 and CDR2 (germline): SGHRS, YFSETQ. V lost 2 bases, J lost 0 bases, and 5 bases stayed unmatched. CDR3 residues: CASSLLGTVSGNTIYF. The DNA for the CDR3 is TGCGCCAGCAGCTTACTCGGGACAGTCTCTGGAAACACCATATATTTT. Complete variable domain (other parts from reference TRBV5-1 and TRBJ1-3): KAGVTQTPRYLIKTRGQQVTLSCSPISGHRSVSWYQQTPGQGLQFLFEYFSETQRNKGNFPGRFSGRQFSNSRSEMNVSTLELGDSALYLCASSLLGTVSGNTIYFGEGSWLTVV.

This clonotype was seen at least ten times. V gene TRBV20-1 combines with J gene TRBJ2-1, with D maybe TRBD2 (5 bases). Germline CDR1 is DFQATT and CDR2 is SNEGSKA (reference sequence). The V end was cut by 6 bases, the J end by 0 bases, with 15 bases between. The CDR3 has 15 amino acids. The CDR3 region is CSARASLSSYNEQFF. For the CDR3, the DNA is TGCAGTGCCCGGGCTAGCCTGAGCTCCTACAATGAGCAGTTCTTC.

The chain recombines TRBV5-1 with TRBJ1-1; possible D gene TRBD1, 5 bases. The CDR3 has 13 amino acids. V lost 4 bases and J lost 8, with 15 bases in between. Germline V gives CDR1 SGHRS, CDR2 YFSETQ. The CDR3 DNA reads TGCGCCAGCAGCCGACCTTCGCAGGGAGAAGCTTTCTTT. This sequence encodes CASSRPSQGEAFF.

Only a few counts were recorded for this clonotype. The chain combines TRBV4-1 with TRBJ1-5; tentative D call: TRBD1 (5 bases). The V end was cut by 1 base, the J end by 5 bases, with 9 bases between. CDR1 is MGHRA and CDR2 is YSYEKL in the germline V gene. The length of the CDR3 is 14 residues. The CDR3 spells CASSQGGGDQPQHF. The CDR3 DNA follows: TGCGCCAGCAGCCAAGGTGGGGGGGATCAGCCCCAGCATTTT.

This clonotype was counted many times. This rearrangement joins TRBV11-2 to TRBJ2-7, with D perhaps given as TRBD1 or TRBD2 (5 bases each). V was clipped by 1 base and J by 6 bases, with 16 bases between them. Germline CDR1 is SGHAT and CDR2 is FQNNGV. The CDR3 extends over 15 amino acids. The CDR3 region is CASSLAGTAPSEQYF. The CDR3 DNA reads as TGTGCCAGCAGCTTAGCAGGGACGGCTCCCTCCGAGCAGTACTTC. Using reference TRBV11-2 and TRBJ2-7 for the parts outside the CDR3, the full variable domain is EAGVAQSPRYKIIEKRQSVAFWCNPISGHATLYWYQQILGQGPKLLIQFQNNGVVDDSQLPKDRFSAERLKGVDSTLKIQPAKLEDSAVYLCASSLAGTAPSEQYFGPGTRLTVT.

CDR3 nucleotide sequence: TGCGCCAGCAGCTTCCTGACAGTTAACACTGAAGCTTTCTTT. Protein product: CASSFLTVNTEAFF. The rearrangement uses TRBV5-1 and TRBJ1-1, with D maybe TRBD1 (5 bases). Deletions cut 2 bases from V and 2 bases from J, with 10 bases between. The CDR3 is 14 amino acids. Germline V CDR1 and CDR2: SGHRS, YFSETQ.

In its sample, this clonotype was seen many times. The genes are TRBV5-6 and TRBJ1-5; D remains unclear. Germline loops: CDR1 SGHDT, CDR2 YYEEEE. CDR3 length: 12 residues. The V gene lost 3 bases and the J gene lost 7 bases, with 8 bases spanning the gap. CDR3 residues: CASSSPSQPQHF. The DNA of the CDR3 is TGTGCCAGCAGCTCACCCTCCCAGCCCCAGCATTTT. The variable domain in full, completed from reference TRBV5-6 and TRBJ1-5, reads DAGVTQSPTHLIKTRGQQVTLRCSPKSGHDTVSWYQQALGQGPQFIFQYYEEEERQRGNFPDRFSGHQFPNYSSELNVNALLLGDSALYLCASSSPSQPQHFGDGTRLSIL.

The genes are TRBV19 and TRBJ1-1; D is ambiguous. The CDR3 runs 14 residues. Trimming pared 7 bases from V and 4 bases from J, leaving 16 bases between. Germline values: CDR1 LNHDA, CDR2 SQIVND (reference sequence). The CDR3 DNA is TGTGCCAGTATCCCGAGAGGGCAATCCACTGAAGCTTTCTTT. Translation: CASIPRGQSTEAFF.

This clonotype showed up many times. The genes are TRBV27 and TRBJ2-7, with D hard to call. The CDR3 consists of 15 residues. V lost 3 bases and J lost 3, with 15 bases in between. Germline V gives CDR1 MNHEY, CDR2 SMNVEV (reference sequence). The CDR3 here is CASSFDRSGFYEQYF. The CDR3 nucleotides read TGTGCCAGCAGTTTTGATAGATCTGGGTTCTACGAGCAGTACTTC.

At least ten counts were recorded for this clonotype. The CDR3 DNA reads TGCGCCAGCAGCTTGGCCCCGGGCGGGTGGGACAATGAGCAGTTCTTC. Its protein is CASSLAPGGWDNEQFF. The chain links TRBV5-1 to TRBJ2-1; D may be TRBD2 (5 bases). The CDR3 length is 16 residues. CDR1 is SGHRS and CDR2 is YFSETQ in the germline V gene. With 0 bases removed from V and 5 bases from J, the gap between germline ends came to 15 bases.

This clonotype was counted many times. The chain joins TRBV13 to TRBJ2-2, with unresolved D. The germline gives CDR1 PRHDT, CDR2 FYEKMQ (reference sequence). This CDR3 has 15 amino acids. Trimming stripped 3 bases from V and 4 bases from J, with 12 bases between. CDR3 region: CASSFRQKGTGELFF. CDR3 DNA sequence: TGTGCCAGCAGCTTCAGGCAGAAGGGCACCGGGGAGCTGTTTTTT.

This clonotype was picked up a small number of times. The chain joins TRBV20-1 to TRBJ2-1, with 9 bases matching TRBD1. V shed 6 bases and J 8 bases; nucleotides not matched to a gene: 11. The length of the CDR3 is 14 residues. Germline loops: CDR1 DFQATT, CDR2 SNEGSKA (reference sequence). For the CDR3, the DNA is TGCAGTGCGGTGGGACAGGGATTTTTCCATGAGCAGTTCTTC. Translation: CSAVGQGFFHEQFF.

There are many counts of this clonotype. The V and J genes are TRBV27 and TRBJ2-7, with 9 bases fitting TRBD1. The germline CDR1 and CDR2 sequences are MNHEY and SMNVEV (reference sequence). After removal of 3 bases from V and 3 bases from J, the junction contained 15 bases not matched to a gene. This CDR3 is 18 amino acids long. CDR3 DNA: TGTGCCAGCAGTTTTCGGGACAGGGTAGGTTTCGGAATCTACGAGCAGTACTTC. It specifies CASSFRDRVGFGIYEQYF.

This clonotype was seen a few times. A much larger clone sits a single nucleotide away, making a read error possible. The gene calls are TRBV20-1 and TRBJ2-7, with no clear D. The V gene's germline CDR1 is DFQATT and CDR2 SNEGSKA (reference sequence). The CDR3 consists of 13 residues. CDR3 sequence (DNA): TGCAGTGCCCCATACTACGGTACCTACGAGCGGTACTTC. This gives the protein CSAPYYGTYERYF.

This rearrangement joins TRBV5-1 to TRBJ1-5; 9 nucleotides match TRBD1. Germline V gives CDR1 SGHRS, CDR2 YFSETQ. V lost 0 bases to trimming and J lost 5 bases; unmatched junction nucleotides: 6. The CDR3 length is 16 residues. CDR3 DNA: TGCGCCAGCAGCTTGGCGCCCGGGACAGGGCATCAGCCCCAGCATTTT. This translates into CASSLAPGTGHQPQHF.

Concerning this clonotype: At one boundary the junction diverges from the germline segment, which might be a read error. This rearrangement joins TRBV7-7 to TRBJ2-2; possible D gene TRBD2, 6 bases. Germline loops: CDR1 SSHAT, CDR2 FNYEAQ (reference sequence). The CDR3 contains 15 residues. The CDR3 protein is CASSRGLRGTGELFF. The CDR3 bases are TGTGCTAGCAGCCGGGGCCTGCGGGGCACCGGGGAGCTGTTTTTT.

This clonotype showed up many times. This rearrangement joins TRBV28 to TRBJ1-1; the D gene is possibly TRBD1 (5 bases). In germline, CDR1 is MDHEN, CDR2 SYDVKM. The germline V and J ends were trimmed by 10 bases and 6 bases, with 9 bases remaining between them. The CDR3 consists of 10 residues. CDR3 in amino acids: CATLGAEAFF. The CDR3 coding sequence is TGTGCCACCTTGGGGGCTGAAGCTTTCTTT. The full variable domain, with the rest looked up from reference TRBV28 and TRBJ1-1, is DVKVTQSSRYLVKRTGEKVFLECVQDMDHENMFWYRQDPGLGLRLIYFSYDVKMKEKGDIPEGYSVSREKKERFSLILESASTNQTSMYLCATLGAEAFFGQGTRLTVV.